Listed below are T cell receptor beta chains from one sample, sequenced in a study of cytomegalovirus exposure and HLA in healthy donors. Sequenced by immunoSEQ multiplex PCR; TCRdb stores in-frame clones only, minus some. The data contain about 210,000 clones, around four fifths of them singletons. Sequenced sample: PBMCs. The receptors here all came from a woman between 45 and 60 years old in good health and CMV-seropositive. CDR3s include the opening cysteine and the closing phenylalanine or tryptophan. D genes are given only for firm matches. Rows may omit the clone size; those that give it use once, few, many or a size class.

D | J | size | V | CDR3 | DNA
TRBD1 | TRBJ1-6 | . | TRBV30 | CAWDTGTGPSSYNSPLHF | TGTGCCTGGGACACCGGGACAGGGCCCAGCTCCTATAATTCACCCCTCCACTTT
. | TRBJ1-2 | . | TRBV5-1 | CASSFDNPDRDGYTF | TGCGCCAGCAGCTTCGATAACCCAGATCGGGATGGCTACACCTTC
. | TRBJ2-5 | . | TRBV9 | CASSATGGTQYF | TGTGCCAGCAGCGCGACCGGGGGGACCCAGTACTTC
TRBD1 | TRBJ2-5 | . | TRBV5-4 | CASSSGTEETQYF | TGTGCCAGCAGTTCCGGGACAGAAGAGACCCAGTACTTC
TRBD2 | TRBJ2-1 | . | TRBV7-8 | CASSLVNSGVYNEQFF | TGTGCCAGCAGCTTAGTTAATAGCGGGGTGTACAATGAGCAGTTCTTC
TRBD2 | TRBJ2-7 | . | TRBV5-6 | CASSWGGLGTGLYEQYF | TGTGCCAGCAGCTGGGGGGGGTTGGGGACGGGTCTCTACGAGCAGTACTTC
TRBD1 | TRBJ1-2 | . | TRBV5-6 | CASSLVGGQGARSYGYTF | TGTGCCAGCAGCTTAGTGGGGGGACAGGGGGCGCGGAGCTATGGCTACACCTTC
. | TRBJ2-2 | . | TRBV6-1 | CASSPGIGTGELFF | TGTGCCAGCAGCCCGGGGATTGGCACCGGGGAGCTGTTTTTT
TRBD1 | TRBJ1-2 | . | TRBV6-6 | CASKTTGPGNGYTF | TGTGCCAGCAAGACGACAGGGCCGGGGAATGGCTACACCTTC
. | TRBJ2-7 | . | TRBV5-1 | CASSLGPPGTESYEQYF | TGCGCCAGCAGCTTGGGGCCCCCCGGGACTGAGTCCTACGAGCAGTACTTC
. | TRBJ1-4 | few | TRBV28 | CASSLSTVSEKLFF | TGTGCCAGCAGTTTAAGCACGGTTAGTGAAAAACTGTTTTTT
. | TRBJ2-3 | . | TRBV5-6 | CASSLAFTDTQYF | TGTGCCAGCAGCTTGGCTTTCACAGATACGCAGTATTTT
. | TRBJ1-1 | . | TRBV19 | CASSLDRFEAFF | TGTGCCAGTAGCCTCGACAGGTTTGAAGCTTTCTTT
. | TRBJ2-5 | . | TRBV9 | CASNKGTAGETQYF | TGTGCCAGCAACAAGGGGACTGCGGGGGAGACCCAGTACTTC
. | TRBJ2-7 | . | TRBV20-1 | CSAAGIYEQYF | TGCAGTGCCGCGGGAATATACGAGCAGTACTTC
TRBD2 | TRBJ2-5 | . | TRBV9 | CASSATSGGDWGETQYF | TGTGCCAGCAGCGCGACTAGCGGGGGGGACTGGGGGGAGACCCAGTACTTC
TRBD2 | TRBJ2-1 | . | TRBV7-8 | CASSAKGLAGYNEQFF | TGTGCCAGCAGCGCGAAGGGACTAGCGGGGTACAATGAGCAGTTCTTC
. | TRBJ1-1 | . | TRBV6-1 | CASRETVNTEAFF | TGTGCCAGCAGGGAAACGGTGAACACTGAAGCTTTCTTT
TRBD2 | TRBJ2-1 | . | TRBV9 | CASSALGRGRKSEQFF | TGTGCCAGCAGCGCCCTAGGGAGGGGCCGGAAAAGTGAGCAGTTCTTC
TRBD1 | TRBJ2-5 | . | TRBV25-1 | CANKRQGARLGQETQYF | TGTGCCAACAAGCGGCAGGGGGCTCGTCTGGGCCAAGAGACCCAGTACTTC
. | TRBJ1-6 | . | TRBV30 | CAWSGLERSPLHF | TGTGCCTGGTCAGGGTTGGAGAGATCACCCCTCCACTTT
. | TRBJ1-3 | . | TRBV28 | CASSLEAAGGTIYF | TGTGCCAGCAGTTTAGAGGCGGCCGGTGGCACCATATATTTT
. | TRBJ2-7 | . | TRBV5-6 | CASSLFGDEQYF | TGTGCCAGCAGCTTGTTCGGGGACGAGCAGTACTTC
. | TRBJ2-7 | . | TRBV6-1 | CASSGWAGYEQYF | TGTGCCAGCAGTGGGTGGGCGGGCTACGAGCAGTACTTC
. | TRBJ1-6 | . | TRBV19 | CASRTYNSPLHF | TGTGCCAGTAGAACTTATAATTCACCCCTCCACTTT
. | TRBJ2-5 | . | TRBV5-1 | CASSPGMNPPTRETQYF | TGCGCCAGCAGCCCCGGGATGAATCCCCCCACGCGGGAGACCCAGTACTTC
TRBD1 | TRBJ2-7 | . | TRBV19 | CASSPGTGNYEQYF | TGTGCCAGTAGCCCAGGGACAGGGAACTACGAGCAGTACTTC
. | TRBJ1-1 | once | TRBV6-1 | CASSSFQGEAFF | TGTGCCAGCAGTTCTTTCCAGGGGGAAGCTTTCTTT
. | TRBJ1-5 | few | TRBV6-1 | CASSEDVRERGSNQPQHF | TGTGCCAGCAGTGAAGATGTACGGGAAAGGGGGAGCAATCAGCCCCAGCATTTT
. | TRBJ1-3 | . | TRBV7-9 | CASSLALAGGLGNTIYF | TGTGCCAGCAGCTTAGCGCTGGCGGGGGGGCTCGGAAACACCATATATTTT
. | TRBJ2-3 | . | TRBV4-2 | CASSQRLRTEASTDTQYF | TGTGCCAGCAGCCAACGACTAAGGACGGAAGCTAGCACAGATACGCAGTATTTT
. | TRBJ1-1 | . | TRBV5-1 | CASNSGTLNTEAFF | TGCGCCAGCAACTCCGGGACATTGAACACTGAAGCTTTCTTT
TRBD1 | TRBJ2-2 | . | TRBV19 | CASSRNRGNTGELFF | TGTGCCAGTAGTAGGAACAGGGGAAACACCGGGGAGCTGTTTTTT
TRBD1 | TRBJ2-5 | . | TRBV5-1 | CASSSHGDRAQETQYF | TGCGCCAGCAGCTCCCACGGGGACAGGGCCCAAGAGACCCAGTACTTC
. | TRBJ1-4 | . | TRBV5-1 | CASSLAEARSNEKLFF | TGCGCCAGCAGCTTGGCCGAGGCCCGAAGTAATGAAAAACTGTTTTTT
TRBD1 | TRBJ1-1 | once | TRBV5-1 | CASSLGGQGNTEAFF | TGCGCCAGCAGCTTGGGCGGACAGGGTAACACTGAAGCTTTCTTT
TRBD1 | TRBJ1-6 | once | TRBV18 | CASSPTPGQGYSPLHF | TGTGCCAGCTCACCTACACCGGGACAGGGGTATTCACCCCTCCACTTT
TRBD1 | TRBJ1-1 | . | TRBV27 | CASSALDRGTEAFF | TGTGCCAGCAGTGCCTTGGACAGGGGCACTGAAGCTTTCTTT
. | TRBJ2-7 | . | TRBV5-1 | CASSLQGQTYEQYF | TGCGCCAGCAGCTTACAGGGACAAACCTACGAGCAGTACTTC
. | TRBJ1-2 | . | TRBV18 | CASSPWRGWGYTF | TGTGCCAGCTCACCATGGCGGGGCTGGGGCTACACCTTC
. | TRBJ1-5 | . | TRBV19 | CASRDSSNQPQHF | TGTGCCAGTAGAGACAGTAGCAATCAGCCCCAGCATTTT
TRBD1 | TRBJ1-2 | . | TRBV18 | CASSPSGQAIYGYTF | TGTGCCAGCTCACCGTCGGGACAGGCTATCTATGGCTACACCTTC
TRBD1 | TRBJ1-1 | . | TRBV13 | CASSAGQGAVNTEAFF | TGTGCCAGCAGCGCTGGACAGGGGGCGGTGAACACTGAAGCTTTCTTT
. | TRBJ1-1 | . | TRBV2 | CASRWGGNTEAFF | TGTGCCAGCAGATGGGGGGGGAACACTGAAGCTTTCTTT
TRBD1 | TRBJ1-1 | few | TRBV6-6 | CAIVDRGNTEAFF | TGTGCCATCGTCGACAGGGGCAACACTGAAGCTTTCTTT
. | TRBJ1-3 | . | TRBV18 | CASSPVDSSGNTIYF | TGTGCCAGCTCGCCTGTAGACAGTTCTGGAAACACCATATATTTT
. | TRBJ1-2 | . | TRBV30 | CAWKSRMNNYGYTF | TGTGCCTGGAAGTCGCGGATGAATAACTATGGCTACACCTTC
. | TRBJ1-1 | few | TRBV23-1 | CASSQPKQATNTEAFF | TGCGCCAGCAGTCAGCCGAAACAGGCGACGAACACTGAAGCTTTCTTT
TRBD1 | TRBJ1-1 | . | TRBV5-1 | CASSLVRTGTTEAFF | TGCGCCAGCAGCTTGGTTCGGACAGGGACCACTGAAGCTTTCTTT
TRBD2 | TRBJ2-5 | . | TRBV6-6 | CASSPTLGGKETQYF | TGTGCCAGCAGTCCGACCTTGGGGGGGAAAGAGACCCAGTACTTC
. | TRBJ1-2 | . | TRBV7-9 | CASSFTTEPYGYTF | TGTGCCAGCAGCTTCACGACAGAACCCTATGGCTACACCTTC
. | TRBJ2-5 | . | TRBV7-3 | CASSFQGGRETQYF | TGTGCCAGCAGCTTTCAGGGTGGAAGGGAGACCCAGTACTTC
. | TRBJ1-4 | few | TRBV30 | CAWSPGDNEKLFF | TGTGCCTGGAGTCCAGGGGATAATGAAAAACTGTTTTTT